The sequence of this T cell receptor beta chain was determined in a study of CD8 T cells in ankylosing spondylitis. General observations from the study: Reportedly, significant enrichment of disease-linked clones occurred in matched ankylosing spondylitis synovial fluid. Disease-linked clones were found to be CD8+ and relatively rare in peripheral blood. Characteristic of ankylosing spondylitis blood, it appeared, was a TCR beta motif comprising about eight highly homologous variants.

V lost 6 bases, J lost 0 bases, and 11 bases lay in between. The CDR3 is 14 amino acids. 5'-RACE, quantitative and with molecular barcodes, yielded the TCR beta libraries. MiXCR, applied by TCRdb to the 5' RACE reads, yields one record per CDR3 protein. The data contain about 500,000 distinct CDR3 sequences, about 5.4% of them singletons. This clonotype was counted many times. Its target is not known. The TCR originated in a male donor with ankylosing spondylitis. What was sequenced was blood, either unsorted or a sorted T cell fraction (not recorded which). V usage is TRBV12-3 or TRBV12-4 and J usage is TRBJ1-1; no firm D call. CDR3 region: CASRPGRLNTEAFF. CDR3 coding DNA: TGTGCCAGCAGACCTGGACGTTTGAACACTGAAGCTTTCTTT.